The T cell receptor beta chain under discussion was sequenced for a study of OX40 agonist ivuxolimab in advanced cancers. This CDR3 contains 14 residues. Trimming pared 0 bases from V and 4 bases from J, leaving 7 bases between. Germline V lookup: CDR1 MGHRA, CDR2 YSYEKL. Method: immunoSEQ multiplex PCR; TCRdb's copy keeps in-frame clones and lacks some. The data show some 50,000 clones, 80% to 85% seen once. The sequence was collected from an adult with an advanced solid tumor such as melanoma, head and neck, liver or kidney cancer. The genes are TRBV4-1 and TRBJ2-1; no firm D call. The material was CD4+ or CD8+ T cells sorted from blood, obtained in a trial of the OX40 agonist ivuxolimab. The CDR3 loop reads CASSQDLPYNEQFF. The DNA for the CDR3 is TGCGCCAGCAGCCAAGATTTACCTTACAATGAGCAGTTCTTC.